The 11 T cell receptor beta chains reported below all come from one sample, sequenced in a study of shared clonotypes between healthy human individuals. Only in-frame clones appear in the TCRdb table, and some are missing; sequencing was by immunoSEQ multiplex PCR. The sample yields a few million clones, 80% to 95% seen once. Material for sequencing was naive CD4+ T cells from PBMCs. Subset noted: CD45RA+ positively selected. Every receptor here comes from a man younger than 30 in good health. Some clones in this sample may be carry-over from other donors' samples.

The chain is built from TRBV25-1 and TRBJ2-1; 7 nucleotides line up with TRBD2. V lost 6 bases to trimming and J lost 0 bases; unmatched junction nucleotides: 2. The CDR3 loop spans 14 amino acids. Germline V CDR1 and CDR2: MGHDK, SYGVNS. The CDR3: CASSGLGSYNEQFF. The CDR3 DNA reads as TGTGCCAGCAGCGGACTAGGCTCCTACAATGAGCAGTTCTTC.

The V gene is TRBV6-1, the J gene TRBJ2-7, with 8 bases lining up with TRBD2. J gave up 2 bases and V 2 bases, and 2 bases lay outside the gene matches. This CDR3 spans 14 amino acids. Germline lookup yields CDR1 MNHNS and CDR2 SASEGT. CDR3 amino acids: CASSERGGPYEQYF. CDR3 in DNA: TGTGCCAGCAGTGAACGGGGGGGCCCCTACGAGCAGTACTTC.

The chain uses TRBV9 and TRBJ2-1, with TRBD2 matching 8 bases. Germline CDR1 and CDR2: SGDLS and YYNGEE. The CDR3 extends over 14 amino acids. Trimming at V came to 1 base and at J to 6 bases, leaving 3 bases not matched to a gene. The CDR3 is CASSVTREANEQFF. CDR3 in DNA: TGTGCCAGCAGCGTAACGCGGGAGGCCAATGAGCAGTTCTTC.

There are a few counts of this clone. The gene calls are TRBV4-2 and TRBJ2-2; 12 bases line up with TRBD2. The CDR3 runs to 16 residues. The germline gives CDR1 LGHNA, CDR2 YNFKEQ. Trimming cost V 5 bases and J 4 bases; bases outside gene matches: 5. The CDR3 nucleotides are TGTGCCAGCAGCTACGGGACTAGCGGGTTCACCGGGGAGCTGTTTTTT. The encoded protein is CASSYGTSGFTGELFF.

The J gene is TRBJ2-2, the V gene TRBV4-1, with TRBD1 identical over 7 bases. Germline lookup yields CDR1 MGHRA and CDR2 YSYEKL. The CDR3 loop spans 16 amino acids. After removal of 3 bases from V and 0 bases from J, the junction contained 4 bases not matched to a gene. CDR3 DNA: TGCGCCAGCAGCCAGAACAGGGGAACGAACACCGGGGAGCTGTTTTTT. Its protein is CASSQNRGTNTGELFF.

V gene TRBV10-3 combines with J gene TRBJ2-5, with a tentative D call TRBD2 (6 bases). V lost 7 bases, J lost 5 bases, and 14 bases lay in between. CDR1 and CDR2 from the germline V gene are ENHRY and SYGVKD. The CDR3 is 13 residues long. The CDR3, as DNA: TGTGCCATCACCCCGGGAGTCGCCGAGACCCAGTACTTC. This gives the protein CAITPGVAETQYF.

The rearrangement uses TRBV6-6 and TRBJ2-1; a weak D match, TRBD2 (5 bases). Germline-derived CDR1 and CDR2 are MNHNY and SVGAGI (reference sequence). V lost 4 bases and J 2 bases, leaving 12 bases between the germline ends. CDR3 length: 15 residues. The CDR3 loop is CASSLSDSTYNEQFF. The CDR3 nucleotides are TGTGCCAGCAGTTTGTCGGACTCTACCTACAATGAGCAGTTCTTC.

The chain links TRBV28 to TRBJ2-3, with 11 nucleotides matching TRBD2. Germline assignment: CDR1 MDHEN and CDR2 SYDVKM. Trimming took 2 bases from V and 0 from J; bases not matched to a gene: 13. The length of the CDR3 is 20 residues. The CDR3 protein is CASSLLLASGRLGSTDTQYF. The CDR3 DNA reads TGTGCCAGCAGTTTACTTTTGGCTAGCGGGAGGTTGGGTAGCACAGATACGCAGTATTTT. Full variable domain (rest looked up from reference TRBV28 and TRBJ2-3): DVKVTQSSRYLVKRTGEKVFLECVQDMDHENMFWYRQDPGLGLRLIYFSYDVKMKEKGDIPEGYSVSREKKERFSLILESASTNQTSMYLCASSLLLASGRLGSTDTQYFGPGTRLTVL.

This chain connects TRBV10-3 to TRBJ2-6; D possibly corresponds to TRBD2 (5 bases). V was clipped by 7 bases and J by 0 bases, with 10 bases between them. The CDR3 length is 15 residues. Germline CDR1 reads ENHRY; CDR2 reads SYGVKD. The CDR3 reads CAIKAEASGANVLTF. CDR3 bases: TGTGCCATCAAGGCGGAGGCCTCTGGGGCCAACGTCCTGACTTTC.

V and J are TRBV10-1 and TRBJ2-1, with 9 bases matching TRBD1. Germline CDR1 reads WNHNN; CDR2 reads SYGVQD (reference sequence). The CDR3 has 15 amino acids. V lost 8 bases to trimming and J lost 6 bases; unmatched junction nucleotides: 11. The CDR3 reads CASALSDRGINEQFF. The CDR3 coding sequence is TGCGCCAGCGCCCTCTCGGACAGGGGAATCAATGAGCAGTTCTTC.

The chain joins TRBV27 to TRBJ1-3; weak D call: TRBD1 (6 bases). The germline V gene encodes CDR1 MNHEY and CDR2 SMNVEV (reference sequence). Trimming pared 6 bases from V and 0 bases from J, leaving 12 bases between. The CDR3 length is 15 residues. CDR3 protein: CASSRTAGSGNTIYF. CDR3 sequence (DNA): TGTGCCAGCAGCCGGACAGCCGGCTCTGGAAACACCATATATTTT.